Reported below is one T cell receptor (beta chain). The data stem from a study of T cell changes during pregnancy in multiple sclerosis. Assay used: immunoSEQ multiplex PCR; TCRdb lists only in-frame clones, some missing. Of tens of thousands of clones listed, 90% were seen once; the top ten hold roughly a tenth. Germline loops: CDR1 GTSNPN, CDR2 SVGIG (reference sequence). V lost 3 bases to trimming and J lost 4 bases, with 13 bases between them. This CDR3 contains 13 residues. The material was CD8+ T cells from peripheral blood mononuclear cells, obtained before pregnancy. This TCR derives from a female donor with multiple sclerosis, enrolled in a pregnancy study. The V call is TRBV30, the J call TRBJ2-7; D is unclear. CDR3 loop: CAWSPPHSYEQYF. The CDR3 DNA sequence: TGTGCCTGGAGCCCTCCCCACTCATACGAGCAGTACTTC.